These 25 T cell receptor beta chains were sequenced from one sample in a study of T-cell reconstitution after alpha-beta-depleted transplantation in children. Unique molecular identifiers were used to barcode this TCRbeta library. TCRdb processed the PCR reads anew with MiXCR; each CDR3 protein has one entry. The sample contains roughly 790,000 distinct CDR3 sequences, roughly 15% of which appear only once. Material: PBMCs, mostly from graft donor cells, obtained 360 days after TCRalphabeta/CD19-depleted stem cell transplant. Receptors originate from a male patient younger than 18 who had a stem cell transplant for acute lymphoblastic leukemia, so the T cells may come from the graft donor.

This clonotype was seen only a few times. This chain links TRBV12-3 or TRBV12-4 with TRBJ2-7; TRBD1 matches 7 bases. This CDR3 spans 14 amino acids. V was clipped by 6 bases and J by 0 bases; unmatched bases: 5. The CDR3, as DNA: TGTGCCAGCAGCCCGGGACAGCACTCCTACGAGCAGTACTTC. It codes for CASSPGQHSYEQYF.

This clonotype was counted only a few times. J is TRBJ1-2 and V is TRBV13, with 7 bases aligning to TRBD1. Looked up from germline, CDR1 is PRHDT and CDR2 is FYEKMQ (reference sequence). V shed 3 bases and J 4 bases; nucleotides not matched to a gene: 5. The CDR3 runs to 14 residues. The CDR3 here is CASSLGQKLYGYTF. The CDR3 DNA reads TGTGCCAGCAGCTTGGGACAGAAGCTCTATGGCTACACCTTC.

The chain is built from TRBV12-3 or TRBV12-4 and TRBJ2-3; 11 bases are shared with TRBD1. This CDR3 region has 16 residues. After removal of 5 bases from V and 0 bases from J, the junction contained 4 bases not matched to a gene. CDR3 protein: CASSPGDRGSTDTQYF. In DNA form, the CDR3 reads TGTGCCAGCAGTCCCGGGGACAGGGGGAGCACAGATACGCAGTATTTT.

J is TRBJ2-1 and V is TRBV20-1, with D perhaps matching TRBD2 (5 bases). In germline, CDR1 is DFQATT, CDR2 SNEGSKA (reference sequence). Trimming shortened V by 3 bases and J by 7 bases, and 16 bases separated the two germline ends. The CDR3 runs 14 residues. This CDR3 reads CSASVRGLFNEQFF. The CDR3 DNA sequence: TGCAGTGCTAGCGTACGAGGGTTATTTAATGAGCAGTTCTTC.

The sample holds a few counts of this clonotype. The chain combines TRBV5-1 with TRBJ2-1; TRBD2 agrees at 8 bases. J lost 7 bases, V lost 4 bases, and 13 bases had no gene match. CDR1 SGHRS and CDR2 YFSETQ come from the germline V gene. The CDR3 consists of 16 residues. CDR3 DNA sequence: TGCGCCAGCAGCCTTCTGGACGGGAGGGGGGTTAATGAGCAGTTCTTC. It yields the protein CASSLLDGRGVNEQFF.

J is TRBJ2-7 and V is TRBV12-3 or TRBV12-4, with D maybe TRBD2 (6 bases). CDR3 length: 12 residues. The V end was cut by 3 bases, the J end by 6 bases, with 9 bases between. The CDR3 coding sequence is TGTGCCAGCAGTTTGCTGGGACTCGAGCAGTACTTC. Its protein is CASSLLGLEQYF.

The rearrangement uses TRBV20-1 and TRBJ2-3; no clear D gene. From germline, CDR1 is DFQATT and CDR2 SNEGSKA (reference sequence). V was shortened by 3 bases and J by 12 bases, with 13 bases between the two germline ends. CDR3 length equals 11 residues. The CDR3 region has the DNA TGCAGTGCTAGTTTGGACGGTTATCAGTATTTT. Protein sequence: CSASLDGYQYF.

The rearrangement uses TRBV27 and TRBJ2-7; D not resolved. CDR1 MNHEY and CDR2 SMNVEV come from the germline V gene (reference sequence). The CDR3 contains 14 residues. Trimming stripped 1 base from V and 3 bases from J, with 10 bases between. The CDR3 bases are TGTGCCAGCAGTTTATTCCCGGGCGGCTACGAGCAGTACTTC. This translates into CASSLFPGGYEQYF.

This clonotype was seen only a few times. The rearrangement uses TRBV12-3 or TRBV12-4 and TRBJ1-4; 8 nucleotides match TRBD1. CDR3 length: 19 amino acids. V lost 5 bases to trimming and J lost 10 bases; unmatched junction nucleotides: 24. DNA of the CDR3: TGTGCCAGCAGTCCCCAGGCGGGACAGGCCAGCCCGAAACGGCGAAAACTGTTTTTT. Translating it yields CASSPQAGQASPKRRKLFF.

This clonotype was recorded a few times. This CDR3 is CASSHPYPGRYYEQYF. DNA of the CDR3: TGTGCCAGCAGTCACCCCTACCCGGGACGGTACTACGAGCAGTACTTC. This chain connects TRBV28 to TRBJ2-7; tentatively, D is TRBD1 or TRBD2 (5 bases each). The CDR3 is 16 amino acids. V shed 5 bases and J shed 3 bases, with 20 bases lying between them. Germline CDR1 MDHEN, CDR2 SYDVKM.

This clonotype has ten or more counts. The rearrangement joins TRBV24-1 to TRBJ2-5; perhaps TRBD2 as D (6 bases). The CDR3 spans 15 residues. Germline V lookup: CDR1 KGHDR, CDR2 SFDVKD. V was clipped by 4 bases and J by 5 bases, with 16 bases between them. The CDR3 region has the DNA TGTGCCACCAGTGAACTAACTAGCCGACGCGAGACCCAGTACTTC. It specifies CATSELTSRRETQYF.

This clonotype was counted between two and nine times. The chain recombines TRBV6-5 with TRBJ2-5; D gene ambiguous. This CDR3 contains 15 residues. The germline gives CDR1 MNHEY, CDR2 SVGAGI. The V end lost 2 bases, the J end lost 5 bases, and 15 bases lay between the germline ends. CDR3 sequence (DNA): TGTGCCAGCAGTTACATGGGGTCGGCGGAGGAGACCCAGTACTTC. Its protein is CASSYMGSAEETQYF.

This clonotype occurred many times. This sequence joins TRBV11-2 and TRBJ2-1, with TRBD1 as a possible D gene (5 bases). The CDR3 runs to 14 residues. Trimming left V 5 bases short and J 7 bases short, with 15 bases between. From germline, CDR1 is SGHAT and CDR2 FQNNGV. This CDR3 is CASSPYDSFNEQFF. DNA for the CDR3: TGTGCCAGCAGCCCCTACGACAGCTTTAATGAGCAGTTCTTC.

This clonotype has just a few counts. The genes are TRBV9 and TRBJ2-7; unclear D gene. The CDR3 is 14 residues long. The V end was cut by 0 bases, the J end by 0 bases, with 7 bases between. Per the germline V gene, CDR1 is SGDLS and CDR2 is YYNGEE. CDR3 sequence (DNA): TGTGCCAGCAGCGTAGCCCCGACCTCCTACGAGCAGTACTTC. Amino acids: CASSVAPTSYEQYF.

This clonotype has just a few counts. V gene TRBV7-3 combines with J gene TRBJ2-2; no firm D call. The CDR3 is 13 residues long. V was trimmed by 5 bases and J by 1 base, leaving 5 bases between them. Germline V gene sequence: CDR1 SGHTA, CDR2 FQGTGA. In DNA, the CDR3 is TGTGCCAGCAGCCGCAGGAACACCGGGGAGCTGTTTTTT. It yields the protein CASSRRNTGELFF.

This clonotype was found a few times. The rearrangement uses TRBV24-1 and TRBJ2-1; TRBD1 is a possible D gene (6 bases). Looked up from germline, CDR1 is KGHDR and CDR2 is SFDVKD. V shed 7 bases and J shed 5 bases, with 14 bases lying between them. This CDR3 has 14 amino acids. The CDR3 sequence is CATSKSRGHNEQFF. The CDR3 DNA is TGTGCCACCAGCAAATCCAGGGGTCACAATGAGCAGTTCTTC.

The chain links TRBV3-1 to TRBJ1-2, with D unclear. Germline V CDR1 and CDR2: LGHDT, YNNKEL (reference sequence). CDR3 length equals 16 residues. V was shortened by 0 bases and J by 6 bases, with 17 bases between the two germline ends. The CDR3 nucleotides read TGTGCCAGCAGCCAAGAAGGGAGGGCAAGAAGGAATGGCTACACCTTC. Translated, it gives CASSQEGRARRNGYTF.

This clonotype has more than one count but fewer than ten. The CDR3 reads CASSFLRQAFQETQYF. DNA of the CDR3: TGTGCCAGCAGCTTCTTGAGACAGGCCTTCCAAGAGACCCAGTACTTC. The chain combines TRBV7-8 with TRBJ2-5; possible D gene TRBD1, 6 bases. The CDR3 is made up of 16 amino acids. Germline V CDR1 and CDR2: SGHVS, FQNEAQ. V was trimmed by 3 bases and J by 1 base, leaving 15 bases between them.

J is TRBJ2-5 and V is TRBV7-3; 8 positions agree with TRBD2. The J segment lost 1 base and the V segment lost 8 bases, leaving 12 bases of the junction unmatched. The CDR3 contains 16 residues. The germline V gene encodes CDR1 SGHTA and CDR2 FQGTGA. CDR3 amino acids: CASPRSSGTIQETQYF. The CDR3 bases are TGTGCCAGCCCGAGGAGTAGCGGGACGATCCAAGAGACCCAGTACTTC.

This chain joins TRBV29-1 and TRBJ2-7; D not resolved. Trimming removed 7 bases from V and 2 bases from J, with 15 bases in between. The CDR3 loop spans 13 amino acids. Germline V CDR1 and CDR2: SQVTM, ANQGSEA. Here the CDR3 reads CSAARIIPYEQYF. CDR3 bases: TGCAGCGCTGCCCGGATCATCCCCTACGAGCAGTACTTC.

The sample holds a few counts of this clonotype. The V gene is TRBV4-2, the J gene TRBJ2-7, with TRBD2 identical over 15 bases. CDR1 and CDR2 (germline): LGHNA, YNFKEQ. CDR3 length: 17 residues. The trim removed 1 base at V and 1 base at J, leaving 2 bases unmatched. The CDR3 protein is CASSQGGTSGRSYEQYF. The CDR3, as DNA: TGTGCCAGCAGCCAAGGAGGGACTAGCGGGAGGTCCTACGAGCAGTACTTC.

The rearrangement joins TRBV7-9 to TRBJ2-7; no definite D call. V was pared by 5 bases and J by 7 bases, with 9 bases between. The CDR3 spans 11 residues. Germline-derived CDR1 and CDR2 are SEHNR and FQNEAQ (reference sequence). The CDR3 loop is CASSPLGEQYF. The CDR3 DNA is TGTGCCAGCAGCCCCCTCGGGGAGCAGTACTTC.

This clonotype was seen repeatedly, ten times or more. This sequence joins TRBV11-1 and TRBJ2-2; no firm D call. Per the germline V gene, CDR1 is SGHAT and CDR2 is FQDESV (reference sequence). V was clipped by 2 bases and J by 7 bases, with 8 bases between them. CDR3 length: 13 amino acids. The CDR3 reads CASSLQKYGELFF. The CDR3 nucleotides read TGTGCCAGCAGCTTACAGAAGTACGGGGAGCTGTTTTTT.

This clonotype was picked up a small number of times. The gene calls are TRBV5-1 and TRBJ1-4; D call uncertain. CDR1 is SGHRS, CDR2 YFSETQ, per germline. CDR3 length equals 14 residues. Trimming pared 5 bases from V and 0 bases from J, leaving 8 bases between. CDR3 protein: CASRAQATNEKLFF. The CDR3 nucleotides are TGCGCCAGCAGGGCGCAAGCAACTAATGAAAAACTGTTTTTT.

In its sample, this clonotype was seen a few times. CDR3 loop: CASSRPDGQARYGYTF. CDR3 bases: TGTGCCAGCAGTCGACCTGACGGACAGGCCCGGTATGGCTACACCTTC. The genes are TRBV12-3 or TRBV12-4 and TRBJ1-2; TRBD1 matches 7 bases. V trimming: 5 bases; J trimming: 5 bases; junction bases outside the gene matches: 14. CDR3 size: 16 residues.